Each of the 13 T cell receptor beta chains below was sequenced from the same sample in a study of blood T cell repertoires in COVID-19. Sequencing was performed with immunoSEQ multiplex PCR; in TCRdb, only in-frame clones are kept and a portion is missing. This table has approximately 120,000 clones, 86% appearing once. What was sequenced was peripheral blood. The receptors were gathered from a woman between 50 and 59 years old who had recovered from COVID-19.

The chain recombines TRBV27 with TRBJ1-2, with D perhaps matching TRBD1 (6 bases). CDR1 MNHEY and CDR2 SMNVEV come from the germline V gene (reference sequence). This CDR3 region has 13 residues. V dropped 6 bases and J dropped 0 bases, with 8 bases sitting between them. The DNA of the CDR3 is TGTGCCAGCAGCCGGACAGCTAACTATGGCTACACCTTC. Protein: CASSRTANYGYTF.

This chain connects TRBV11-3 to TRBJ2-7, with 7 bases fitting TRBD1. Germline loops: CDR1 SGHNT, CDR2 YENEEA. CDR3 size: 13 residues. Losses at the gene ends were 6 bases for V and 7 bases for J; bases not matched to a gene: 9. The CDR3 bases are TGTGCCAGCAGTCAACAGGGGTTCCGGGAGCAGTACTTC. It encodes CASSQQGFREQYF. Full variable domain (outside the CDR3, taken from reference TRBV11-3 and TRBJ2-7): EAGVVQSPRYKIIEKKQPVAFWCNPISGHNTLYWYLQNLGQGPELLIRYENEEAVDDSQLPKDRFSAERLKGVDSTLKIQPAELGDSAVYLCASSQQGFREQYFGPGTRLTVT.

CDR3 amino acids: CASSTTDRADSPLHF. The DNA of the CDR3 is TGTGCCAGCAGCACCACTGACAGGGCTGATTCACCCCTCCACTTT. J is TRBJ1-6 and V is TRBV3-1 (or the pseudogene TRBV3-2), with 7 bases lining up with TRBD1. In germline, CDR1 is LGHDT, CDR2 YNNKEL (reference sequence). V lost 5 bases to trimming and J lost 8 bases; unmatched junction nucleotides: 9. The CDR3 is 15 residues long.

This clone was observed a single time. The chain joins TRBV11-3 to TRBJ2-1; the match to TRBD2 covers 7 bases. Germline-derived CDR1 and CDR2 are SGHNT and YENEEA. V shed 0 bases, J shed 3 bases, and the junction held 11 bases outside the gene matches. The CDR3 is made up of 18 amino acids. CDR3 nucleotides: TGTGCCAGCAGCTTAGACTCCCGGGGAGCGGGGATCTACAATGAGCAGTTCTTC. Translation: CASSLDSRGAGIYNEQFF.

The genes are TRBV5-4 and TRBJ2-1; the D gene is possibly TRBD2 (6 bases). Trimming shortened V by 5 bases and J by 4 bases, and 10 bases separated the two germline ends. The CDR3 spans 13 residues. Germline V CDR1 and CDR2: SGHNT, YYREEE (reference sequence). This CDR3 is CASRGGLYNEQFF. CDR3 DNA sequence: TGTGCCAGCAGGGGAGGACTGTACAATGAGCAGTTCTTC.

Of note for this clone: Distinct nucleotide sequences in the sample also encode this CDR3. The chain recombines TRBV19 with TRBJ2-5; D might be TRBD2 (5 bases). Trimming took 1 base from V and 5 from J, leaving 8 bases between them. The length of the CDR3 is 13 residues. Germline-derived CDR1 and CDR2 are LNHDA and SQIVND (reference sequence). This chain's CDR3 is CASSIGGGETQYF. The CDR3 coding sequence is TGTGCCAGTAGTATAGGTGGAGGCGAGACCCAGTACTTC.

The chain couples TRBV11-2 to TRBJ2-7; 11 bases align to TRBD2. After removal of 1 base from V and 3 bases from J, the junction contained 5 bases not matched to a gene. Germline V gene lookup returns CDR1 SGHAT and CDR2 FQNNGV. The CDR3 contains 16 residues. The DNA of the CDR3 is TGTGCCAGCAGCTTAGGTGGACTAGCGGGCGTCTACGAGCAGTACTTC. Its protein is CASSLGGLAGVYEQYF.

The rearrangement uses TRBV24-1 and TRBJ2-1, with 8 bases fitting TRBD1. The V gene end was trimmed by 5 bases and the J gene end by 3 bases; junction bases not matched to a gene: 14. Germline loops: CDR1 KGHDR, CDR2 SFDVKD. CDR3 size: 18 residues. Here the CDR3 DNA reads TGTGCCACCAGTGTCAGCGGACAGGGCCAGGGGGTCTACAATGAGCAGTTCTTC. The encoded protein is CATSVSGQGQGVYNEQFF.

This chain links TRBV11-2 with TRBJ1-2; 7 nucleotides align to TRBD1. The germline CDR1 and CDR2 sequences are SGHAT and FQNNGV. The CDR3 loop spans 15 amino acids. CDR3 region: CAAGRGAIANYGYTF. CDR3 bases: TGTGCGGCAGGCAGGGGGGCAATAGCTAACTATGGCTACACCTTC.

In this sample, this clone turned up once. The genes are TRBV7-9 and TRBJ2-1; D is perhaps TRBD1 (6 bases). The V end lost 1 base, the J end lost 10 bases, and 11 bases lay between the germline ends. The CDR3 is 13 residues long. Germline CDR1 reads SEHNR; CDR2 reads FQNEAQ (reference sequence). The CDR3: CASSLVAGEEQFF. CDR3 DNA: TGTGCCAGCAGCTTAGTGGCAGGGGAAGAGCAGTTCTTC.

This clone was observed a handful of times. This chain connects TRBV2 to TRBJ2-7; the D gene is possibly TRBD1 (6 bases). Germline CDR1 SNHLY, CDR2 FYNNEI. The CDR3 runs 13 residues. Trimming took 3 bases from V and 6 from J, leaving 12 bases between them. CDR3 DNA: TGTGCCAGCAGTGACCGGGCAGGGGTCGAGCAGTACTTC. This codes for CASSDRAGVEQYF.

The DNA for the CDR3 is TGCAGTGCTAGTCAGGGGGCTCCCCGGTACGAGCAGTACTTC. Translation: CSASQGAPRYEQYF. The chain recombines TRBV20-1 with TRBJ2-7, with TRBD1 matching over 8 bases. This CDR3 contains 14 residues. Trimming at V came to 3 bases and at J to 4 bases, leaving 8 bases not matched to a gene. Germline lookup yields CDR1 DFQATT and CDR2 SNEGSKA (reference sequence).

V gene TRBV4-1 combines with J gene TRBJ2-5, with a tentative D call TRBD1 (6 bases). CDR1 is MGHRA and CDR2 is YSYEKL in the germline V gene. With 2 bases removed from V and 4 bases from J, the gap between germline ends came to 8 bases. The CDR3 spans 13 residues. This chain's CDR3 is CASSQQGRETQYF. In DNA, the CDR3 is TGCGCCAGCAGCCAACAGGGGAGAGAGACCCAGTACTTC.